The present entry profiles one TCR beta chain with its context. This clonotype showed up many times. The clone's antigen remains unknown. No much larger clone exists at a distance of one base, and base qualities are not known. The germline V gene gives CDR1 as LGHNT and CDR2 as FRNRAP. The CDR3 contains 18 residues, cysteine and phenylalanine counted. The kept DNA is CDR3 alone, 54 bases in frame from the first base. Trimming leaves V shorter by 0 bases and J shorter by 4 bases, with the junction holding 14 bases beyond the gene matches. This specimen belongs to a study of Graves' ophthalmopathy and Graves' hyperthyroidism listed by TCRdb under 2018. In terms of the full investigation: Peripheral blood was collected at initial diagnosis, before any treatment. In total, 135 blood samples were TCR-sequenced: approximately 42 ophthalmopathy, roughly 80 hyperthyroidism and approximately 17 hyperthyroidism-to-ophthalmopathy patients. The roughly 100 discovery patients were randomly split 7:3 into training and test sets. Following sampling, methimazole starting at 30 mg daily was administered to hyperthyroidism patients, and high-dose intravenous methylprednisolone was administered to ophthalmopathy patients. To tell Graves' ophthalmopathy apart from Graves' hyperthyroidism, and to predict which patients would progress to ophthalmopathy, the study relied on TCR beta repertoire signatures. A discovery set of 100 patients (roughly 41 ophthalmopathy, 55 to 65 stable hyperthyroidism) was enrolled to explore V-J signatures distinguishing ophthalmopathy from hyperthyroidism. An independent validation cohort was composed of fewer than 20 hyperthyroidism patients and around 16 patients who later progressed from hyperthyroidism to ophthalmopathy. In more than five hyperthyroidism patients, T-cell repertoires of thyroid tissue and blood were compared. Results and caveats for the whole study, not just this receptor: In validation, the model predicted ophthalmopathy progression with about 64% sensitivity and around 72% specificity; around twelve predicted patients were CT-confirmed with GO in a median of about 7.1 months. Ophthalmopathy was separated from stable hyperthyroidism by the 13-signature model with roughly 88% sensitivity and roughly 83% specificity in cross-validation and with 80%/75% in the test set. Among expanded thyroid clonotypes with frequency above 0.001, most also showed up in blood, which suggests that blood repertoires may reflect the thyroid immune response. Sample size was not predetermined statistically, and investigators were not blinded to group allocation.

Ophthalmopathy patients were characterized by moderately to severely active disease, a Clinical Activity Score of at least 3, a NOSPECS grade of at least 4, and a disease duration under 3 months. Patients were excluded if they had other autoimmune diseases, uncontrolled infections, pregnancy or lactation. Diagnosis relied on clinical symptoms, serum thyroxine, TRAb, thyroid ultrasound and orbital computed tomography. Using Ficoll-Paque density gradient centrifugation, PBMCs were isolated from less than 11 ml of fresh peripheral blood. Trizol reagent was used to extract the total RNA, and its quality was then checked on an Agilent 2100 Bioanalyzer. For repertoire sequencing, the TCR beta CDR3 regions were amplified from RNA transcripts. A first-round RT-PCR used HTBI primers with the Qiagen OneStep RT-PCR kit, followed by a second-round multiplex PCR, size selection and purification. Sequencing of the libraries was carried out on an Illumina HiSeq2000 in paired-end mode with 100 bp reads. The authors' analysis ran thus. Reads were processed with SOAPnuke, discarding reads with adapters, uncalled bases, mean Phred below 15, or no exact constant-primer or identifier match. COPE v1.2.5 was used to merge high-quality paired reads. Clonotypes were defined as unique nucleotide sequences and were aligned to IMGT TRB V, D and J references using MiTCR v1.1. Only V-J combinations with frequency above 0.0001 were analysed, covering more than 99% of repertoires. For each V-J combination, a TCR clonal expansion and chaos score was defined as the ratio of F50 clonal expansion to chaos observed in the TCRdist matrix. Welch's t-statistics and random forest were used to reduce the features to 10 to 15 V-J combinations, which were then used as input to a naive Bayes classifier. Thyroid-blood repertoire similarity was quantified with the Morisita-Horn index. TCRdb reprocessing: public reads trimmed at Q25 with fastp, clones called with MiXCR, in-frame beta chains kept. Every entry covers one CDR3 protein and lists the most common genes and DNA from its rows. What appears here as the V and J calls and clone size reflects TCRdb's work, not the paper's. The sample yields 170,000 or so distinct CDR3 sequences; around 39% were counted once. Roughly 8.9% of the sample is in the top ten clones.

What was sequenced was peripheral blood. The source of this sequence is a man aged 25-45 years with Graves' ophthalmopathy. Donor details come from another sample of the same person, matched by shared clones. The sequence links TRBV12-5 to TRBJ2-7, with 8 junctional bases fitting TRBD1. The CDR3: CASGLVSIASRTGYEQYF. The DNA sequence is given as TGTGCTAGTGGTTTGGTATCTATCGCATCTAGGACAGGGTACGAGCAGTACTTC.